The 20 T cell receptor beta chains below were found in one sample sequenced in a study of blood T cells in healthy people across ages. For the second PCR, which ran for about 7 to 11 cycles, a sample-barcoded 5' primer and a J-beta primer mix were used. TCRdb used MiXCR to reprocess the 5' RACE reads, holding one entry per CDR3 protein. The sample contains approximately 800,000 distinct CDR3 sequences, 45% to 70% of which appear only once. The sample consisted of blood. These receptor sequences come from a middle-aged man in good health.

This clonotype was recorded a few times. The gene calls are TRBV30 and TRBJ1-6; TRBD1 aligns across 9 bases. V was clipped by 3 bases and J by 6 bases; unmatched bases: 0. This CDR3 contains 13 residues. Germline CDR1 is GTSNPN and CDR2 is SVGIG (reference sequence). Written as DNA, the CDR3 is TGTGCCTGGAGGACAGGGGGTAATTCACCCCTCCACTTT. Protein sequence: CAWRTGGNSPLHF.

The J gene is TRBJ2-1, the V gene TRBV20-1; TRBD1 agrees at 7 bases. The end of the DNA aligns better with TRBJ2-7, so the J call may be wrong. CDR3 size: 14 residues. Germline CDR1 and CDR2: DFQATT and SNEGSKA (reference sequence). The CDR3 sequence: CSAHNDRETYEQYF. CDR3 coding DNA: TGCAGTGCCCACAACGACAGGGAGACCTACGAGCAGTACTTC.

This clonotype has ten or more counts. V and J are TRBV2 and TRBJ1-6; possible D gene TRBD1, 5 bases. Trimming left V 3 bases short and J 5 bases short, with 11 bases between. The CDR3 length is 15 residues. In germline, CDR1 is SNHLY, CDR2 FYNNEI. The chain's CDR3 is CASSEGRWNNSPLHF. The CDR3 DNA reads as TGTGCCAGCAGTGAGGGACGGTGGAATAATTCACCCCTCCACTTT.

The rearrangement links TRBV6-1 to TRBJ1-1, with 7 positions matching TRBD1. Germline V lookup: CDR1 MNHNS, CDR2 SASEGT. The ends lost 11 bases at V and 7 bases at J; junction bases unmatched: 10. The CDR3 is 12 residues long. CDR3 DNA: TGTGCCCCCGACCTAGCAGGGGGTGAAGCTTTCTTT. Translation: CAPDLAGGEAFF.

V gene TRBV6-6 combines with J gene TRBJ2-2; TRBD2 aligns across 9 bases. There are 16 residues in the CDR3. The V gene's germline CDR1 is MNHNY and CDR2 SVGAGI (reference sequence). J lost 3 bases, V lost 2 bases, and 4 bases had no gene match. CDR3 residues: CASSYPGTSYTGELFF. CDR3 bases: TGTGCCAGCAGTTACCCCGGGACTAGCTACACCGGGGAGCTGTTTTTT.

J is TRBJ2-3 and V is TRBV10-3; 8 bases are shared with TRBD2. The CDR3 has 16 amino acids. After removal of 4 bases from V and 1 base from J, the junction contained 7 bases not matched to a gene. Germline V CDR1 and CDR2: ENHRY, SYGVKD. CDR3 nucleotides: TGTGCCATCAGTGCAAACGGGGGGGCGGGCACAGATACGCAGTATTTT. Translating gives CAISANGGAGTDTQYF.

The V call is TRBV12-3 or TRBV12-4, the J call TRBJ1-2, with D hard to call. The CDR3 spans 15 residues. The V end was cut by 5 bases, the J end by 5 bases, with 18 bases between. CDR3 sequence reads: CASSQPTQLTYGYTF. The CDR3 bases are TGTGCCAGCAGTCAGCCGACACAGCTAACTTATGGCTACACCTTC.

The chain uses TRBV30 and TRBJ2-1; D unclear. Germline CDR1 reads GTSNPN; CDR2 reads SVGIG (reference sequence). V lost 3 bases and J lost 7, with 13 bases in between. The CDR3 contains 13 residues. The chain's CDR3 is CAWRAQRLNEQFF. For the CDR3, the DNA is TGTGCCTGGAGGGCACAACGTTTGAATGAGCAGTTCTTC.

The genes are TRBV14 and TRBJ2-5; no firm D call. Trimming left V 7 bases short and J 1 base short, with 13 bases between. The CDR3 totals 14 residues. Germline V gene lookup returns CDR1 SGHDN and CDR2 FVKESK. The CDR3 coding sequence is TGTGCCAGCACTAGGGTCCGCCGCCAAGAGACCCAGTACTTC. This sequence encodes CASTRVRRQETQYF.

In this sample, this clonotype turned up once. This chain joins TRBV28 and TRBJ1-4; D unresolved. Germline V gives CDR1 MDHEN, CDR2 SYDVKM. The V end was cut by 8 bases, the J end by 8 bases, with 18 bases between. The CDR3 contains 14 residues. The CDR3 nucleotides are TGTGCCAGCCTTCCGGGATACGAGGGCGAAAAACTGTTTTTT. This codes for CASLPGYEGEKLFF.

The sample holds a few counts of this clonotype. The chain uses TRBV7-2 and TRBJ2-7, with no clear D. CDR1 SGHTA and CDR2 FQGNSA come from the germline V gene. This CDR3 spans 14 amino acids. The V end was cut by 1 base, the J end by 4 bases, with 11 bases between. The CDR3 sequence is CASSLVAQLYEQYF. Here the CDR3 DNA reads TGTGCCAGCAGCTTAGTAGCCCAGCTTTACGAGCAGTACTTC.

This chain's CDR3 is CASSQDLVGGKTQYF. As DNA, the CDR3 is TGTGCCAGCAGCCAAGATCTTGTGGGGGGGAAGACCCAGTACTTC. This chain connects TRBV3-1 to TRBJ2-5; 7 bases are a match to TRBD2. The trim removed 0 bases at V and 6 bases at J, leaving 7 bases unmatched. This CDR3 has 15 residues. Germline loops: CDR1 LGHDT, CDR2 YNNKEL (reference sequence).

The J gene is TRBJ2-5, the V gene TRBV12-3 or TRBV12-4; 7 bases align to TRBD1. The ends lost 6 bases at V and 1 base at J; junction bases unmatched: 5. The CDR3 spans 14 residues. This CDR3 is CASRKDRSQETQYF. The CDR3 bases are TGTGCCAGCAGGAAGGACAGGAGCCAAGAGACCCAGTACTTC.

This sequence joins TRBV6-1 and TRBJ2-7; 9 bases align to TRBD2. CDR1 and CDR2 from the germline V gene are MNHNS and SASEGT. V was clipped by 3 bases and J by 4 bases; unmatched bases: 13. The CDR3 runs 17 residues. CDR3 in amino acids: CASSEGLAYTTRYEQYF. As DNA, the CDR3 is TGTGCCAGCAGTGAGGGACTAGCCTACACAACCCGGTACGAGCAGTACTTC.

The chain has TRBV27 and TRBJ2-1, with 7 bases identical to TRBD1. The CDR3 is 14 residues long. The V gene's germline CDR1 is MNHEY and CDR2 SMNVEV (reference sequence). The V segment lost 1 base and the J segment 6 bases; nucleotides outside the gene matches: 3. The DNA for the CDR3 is TGTGCCAGCAGTTTATTCAGGGGGACCAATGAGCAGTTCTTC. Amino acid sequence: CASSLFRGTNEQFF.

The CDR3 nucleotides are TGTGCCAGCAGTCCACCTAGGGGCCACAGTACTCCCTACGAGCAGTACTTC. Translating it yields CASSPPRGHSTPYEQYF. The chain combines TRBV28 with TRBJ2-7; tentative D call: TRBD1 (5 bases). Germline values: CDR1 MDHEN, CDR2 SYDVKM. This CDR3 has 17 residues. V shed 5 bases and J shed 2 bases, with 22 bases lying between them.

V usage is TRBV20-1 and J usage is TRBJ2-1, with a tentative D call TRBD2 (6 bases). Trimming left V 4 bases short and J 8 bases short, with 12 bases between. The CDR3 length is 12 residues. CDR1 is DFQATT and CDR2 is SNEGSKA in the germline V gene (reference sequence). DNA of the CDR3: TGCAGTGCTATAGCGGCCGGGGATGAGCAGTTCTTC. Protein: CSAIAAGDEQFF.

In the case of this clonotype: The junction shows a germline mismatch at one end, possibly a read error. As DNA, the CDR3 is TGTGCCAGCAGTTCCGACCGGGACAGGCACTATGGCCACACCTTC. It encodes CASSSDRDRHYGHTF. The chain joins TRBV6-1 to TRBJ1-2, with 8 bases fitting TRBD1. This CDR3 has 15 amino acids. The germline gives CDR1 MNHNS, CDR2 SASEGT.

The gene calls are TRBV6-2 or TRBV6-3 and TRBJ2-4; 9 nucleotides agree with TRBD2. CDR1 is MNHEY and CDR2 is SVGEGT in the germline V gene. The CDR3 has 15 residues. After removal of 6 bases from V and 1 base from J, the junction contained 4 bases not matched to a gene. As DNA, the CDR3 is TGTGCCAGCAGATTAGCGGGAGAGGCCAAAAACATTCAGTACTTC. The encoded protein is CASRLAGEAKNIQYF.

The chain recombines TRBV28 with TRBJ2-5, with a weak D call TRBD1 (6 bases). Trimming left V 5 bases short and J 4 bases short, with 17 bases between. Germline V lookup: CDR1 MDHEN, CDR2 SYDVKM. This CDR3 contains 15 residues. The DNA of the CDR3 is TGTGCCAGCAGTCGCATCGGCAGGGGAACAGAGACCCAGTACTTC. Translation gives CASSRIGRGTETQYF.